This is a list of T cell receptor beta chains from one sample in a study of shared clonotypes between healthy human individuals. Some clones are missing from TCRdb's copy, which holds only in-frame ones; the method was immunoSEQ multiplex PCR. The sample carries 75,000 to 100,000 clones, less than 50% recorded once. Material: PBMCs. All receptors derive from a woman between 40 and 55 years old in good health. Some clones in this sample may be carry-over from other donors' samples. Each CDR3 is given with its conserved first and last residue. The D gene is left open where the match is weak. Part of the rows lack a size; the others show once, few, many or a class for expanded clones.

D gene,J gene,clone size,V gene,CDR3 DNA,CDR3 protein
-,TRBJ2-1,-,TRBV11-2,TGTGCCAGCAGCAGAACCTTGGATGAGCAGTTCTTC,CASSRTLDEQFF
TRBD1,TRBJ1-3,-,TRBV28,TGTGCCAGCAGCTTGGGACAGAGCGCTGGAAACACCATATATTTT,CASSLGQSAGNTIYF
-,TRBJ2-7,-,TRBV5-4,TGTGCCAGCAGCCCACGACTAGATACCTACGAGCAGTACTTC,CASSPRLDTYEQYF
-,TRBJ1-2,-,TRBV9,TGTGCCAGCAGCGTAGGGACGACCAACTATGGCTACACCTTC,CASSVGTTNYGYTF
TRBD2,TRBJ2-5,-,TRBV30,TGTGCCTGGAGCTCGGGACTAGTTCAAGAGACCCAGTACTTC,CAWSSGLVQETQYF
-,TRBJ2-7,few,TRBV7-9,TGTGCCAGCAGCTTCCCTGGACAGCCAACCTACGAGCAGTACTTC,CASSFPGQPTYEQYF
-,TRBJ1-2,few,TRBV9,TGTGCCAGCAGCCTCCCCTACGACAGAAACTATGGCTACACCTTC,CASSLPYDRNYGYTF
-,TRBJ1-1,-,TRBV29-1,TGCAGCGTTGAGTCGCAGGCAATCGCTGAAGCTTTCTTT,CSVESQAIAEAFF
-,TRBJ2-7,few,TRBV27,TGTGCCAGCAGAGGAGGTCTCCTCGGAGCCGAGCAGTACTTC,CASRGGLLGAEQYF
-,TRBJ1-1,many,TRBV7-9,TGTGCCAGCAGCTTAAGTTTAAACACTGAAGCTTTCTTT,CASSLSLNTEAFF
-,TRBJ1-1,many,TRBV6-6,TGTGCCAGCAGTTACTCCTCACAGGGCGGGAGAACTGAAGCTTTCTTT,CASSYSSQGGRTEAFF
-,TRBJ2-7,many,TRBV10-2,TGCGCCAGCAGTGTGACCCCGGACGAGCAGTACTTC,CASSVTPDEQYF
-,TRBJ2-6,once,TRBV28,TGTGCCAGCAGGGCCCCAGGGACTGGGGCCAACGTCCTGACTTTC,CASRAPGTGANVLTF
TRBD1,TRBJ2-7,few,TRBV30,TGTGCCTGGAGCCGGGACAGATCCTACGAGCAGTACTTC,CAWSRDRSYEQYF
-,TRBJ1-3,few,TRBV30,TGTGCCTGGAGGGGTTCTGGAAACACCATATATTTT,CAWRGSGNTIYF
TRBD2,TRBJ2-7,few,TRBV7-2,TGTGCCAGCAGCTATAGCGGGAGGGAAGAGCAGTACTTC,CASSYSGREEQYF
-,TRBJ2-7,many,TRBV20-1,TGCAGTGCTGGACGGCCGGGCGAGCAGTACTTC,CSAGRPGEQYF
-,TRBJ2-7,-,TRBV7-9,TGTGCCAGCAGCTTAGCAGCGGAAAATTACGAGCAGTACTTC,CASSLAAENYEQYF
-,TRBJ2-1,many,TRBV28,TGTGCCAGCAGTTCTGGGCAGAAGCAGTTCTTC,CASSSGQKQFF
-,TRBJ2-2,few,TRBV15,TGTGCCACCAGCAGAGTATCGGAAAACGGGGAGCTGTTTTTT,CATSRVSENGELFF
-,TRBJ2-3,-,TRBV27,TGTGCCAGCAGTTTGCGGTCGTGGGGGGGGGACACAGATACGCAATATTTT,CASSLRSWGGDTDTQYF
-,TRBJ2-1,-,TRBV6-1,TGTGCCAGCAGTGAAGTGCCGGGTGAGCAGTTCTTC,CASSEVPGEQFF
TRBD2,TRBJ2-1,-,TRBV4-3,TGCGCCAGCAGCCAATGGAGTAGCGGGGGCGCCTACAATGAGCAGTTCTTC,CASSQWSSGGAYNEQFF
-,TRBJ2-6,many,TRBV30,TGTGGAGGGAGCTCTGGGGCCAACGTCCTGACTTTC,CGGSSGANVLTF
-,TRBJ2-3,-,TRBV29-1,TGCAGCGTTTCCCCGGACCAAGGGAATACGCAGTATTTT,CSVSPDQGNTQYF
-,TRBJ2-5,many,TRBV4-2,TGTGCCAGCAGCCAAGATAGGGGACTGACAGAGACCCAGTACTTC,CASSQDRGLTETQYF
-,TRBJ2-3,-,TRBV30,TGTGCCTGGAGTGTGGGTGATTTGCAGTATTTT,CAWSVGDLQYF
-,TRBJ1-4,few,TRBV28,TGTGCCAGCAGCCGAAGAACGGGCGTGGAAAAACTGTTTTTT,CASSRRTGVEKLFF
-,TRBJ2-1,-,TRBV4-1,TGCGCCAGCAGCCCCCGGGGGGCCATAGATGAGCAGTTCTTC,CASSPRGAIDEQFF
-,TRBJ1-5,-,TRBV30,TGTGCCTGGAGGGAGCCCCAGCATTTT,CAWREPQHF
TRBD2,TRBJ2-7,-,TRBV27,TGTGCCAGCAGTTTATCCCCTAGCGGGAGTCGAGAGCAGTACTTC,CASSLSPSGSREQYF
-,TRBJ2-7,many,TRBV10-2,TGCGCCAGCAGTGAAACAAACGCGAAAAAGCAGTACTTC,CASSETNAKKQYF
-,TRBJ2-5,-,TRBV29-1,TGCAGCGTTGAGGTAGGGGAGACCCAGTACTTC,CSVEVGETQYF
-,TRBJ1-1,many,TRBV28,TGTGCCAGCAATGGGGGGTATTGGTACACTGAAGCTTTCTTT,CASNGGYWYTEAFF
TRBD2,TRBJ2-2,-,TRBV27,TGTGCCAGCAGTTTACGAGGGAGGGATCCCGGGGAGCTGTTTTTT,CASSLRGRDPGELFF
TRBD1,TRBJ1-5,few,TRBV10-2,TGCGCCAGCAGTGATTACAGGGGGGTCTATCAGCCCCAGCATTTT,CASSDYRGVYQPQHF
TRBD1,TRBJ1-2,-,TRBV30,TGTGCCTGGAGTGTAGGGGGCGGTGGCTACACCTTC,CAWSVGGGGYTF
-,TRBJ1-3,-,TRBV10-3,TGTGCCATCAGTGAGTCCCGCTCGGGAAACACCATATATTTT,CAISESRSGNTIYF
-,TRBJ2-7,-,TRBV15,TGTGCCACCAGCAGAGATCGGGGGCGCGAGCAGTACTTC,CATSRDRGREQYF
TRBD2,TRBJ2-3,-,TRBV5-1,TGCGCCAGCAGCAGAGGGGCTAGCGGAAGCACAGATACGCAGTATTTT,CASSRGASGSTDTQYF
-,TRBJ1-6,few,TRBV6-6,TGTGCCAGCAGTTACTCGCAGGCCAATTCACCCCTCCACTTT,CASSYSQANSPLHF
TRBD2,TRBJ2-7,-,TRBV18,TGTGCCAGCTCCCCGACTAGCGATTACGAGCAGTACTTC,CASSPTSDYEQYF
-,TRBJ2-5,few,TRBV7-9,TGTGCCAGCAGCTTAGTTGAGACCCAGTACTTC,CASSLVETQYF
-,TRBJ2-1,few,TRBV9,TGTGCCAGCAGCACCCGAGACTACAATGAGCAGTTCTTC,CASSTRDYNEQFF
-,TRBJ2-5,-,TRBV9,TGTGCCAGCAGCGTAGAGGGACTCTTAGAGACCCAGTACTTC,CASSVEGLLETQYF
-,TRBJ1-1,-,TRBV5-6,TGTGCCAGCAGCTTGGCATGGGGAACTGAAGCTTTCTTT,CASSLAWGTEAFF
-,TRBJ1-3,many,TRBV5-1,TGCGCCAGCAGCTTGCGGGACAACGGAAACACCATATATTTT,CASSLRDNGNTIYF
-,TRBJ1-5,-,TRBV19,TGTGCCAGTGTTTTAAGGGGCACTAATCAGCCCCAGCATTTT,CASVLRGTNQPQHF